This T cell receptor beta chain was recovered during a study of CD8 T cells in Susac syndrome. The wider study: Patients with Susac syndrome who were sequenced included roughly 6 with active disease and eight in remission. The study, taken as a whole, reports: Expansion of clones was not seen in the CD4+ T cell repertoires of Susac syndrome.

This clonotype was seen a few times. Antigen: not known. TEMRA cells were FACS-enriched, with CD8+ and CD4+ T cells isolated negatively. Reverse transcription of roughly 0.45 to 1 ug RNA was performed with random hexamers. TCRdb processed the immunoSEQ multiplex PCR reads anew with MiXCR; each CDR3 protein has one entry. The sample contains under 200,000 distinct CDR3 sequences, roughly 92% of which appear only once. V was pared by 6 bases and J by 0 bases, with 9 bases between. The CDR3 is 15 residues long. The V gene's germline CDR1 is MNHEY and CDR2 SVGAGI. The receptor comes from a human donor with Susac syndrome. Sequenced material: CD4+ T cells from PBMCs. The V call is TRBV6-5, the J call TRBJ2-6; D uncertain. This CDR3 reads CASSSGVSGANVLTF. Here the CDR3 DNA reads TGTGCCAGCAGCTCCGGAGTCTCTGGGGCCAACGTCCTGACTTTC.